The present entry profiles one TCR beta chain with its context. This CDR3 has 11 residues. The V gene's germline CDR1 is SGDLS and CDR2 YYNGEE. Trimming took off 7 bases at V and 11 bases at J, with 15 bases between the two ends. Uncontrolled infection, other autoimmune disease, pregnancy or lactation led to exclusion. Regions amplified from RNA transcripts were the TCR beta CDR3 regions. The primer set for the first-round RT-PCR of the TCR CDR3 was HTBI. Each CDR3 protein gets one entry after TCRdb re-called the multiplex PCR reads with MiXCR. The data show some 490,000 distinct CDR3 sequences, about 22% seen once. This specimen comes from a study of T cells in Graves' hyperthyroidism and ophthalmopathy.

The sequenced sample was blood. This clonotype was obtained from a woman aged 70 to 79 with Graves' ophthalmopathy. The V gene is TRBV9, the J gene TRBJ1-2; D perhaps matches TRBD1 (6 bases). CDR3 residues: CASVPQGQYTF. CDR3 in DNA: TGTGCCAGCGTCCCCCAGGGGCAGTACACCTTC.